These 29 T cell receptor beta chains share one sample of origin, sequenced in a study of cytomegalovirus exposure and HLA in healthy donors. In the PCR, 60 Vbeta and 13 Jbeta primers were used. The repertoire was sequenced with immunoSEQ multiplex PCR; TCRdb's copy has only in-frame clones and lacks some. Here the sample spans 95,000 to 100,000 clones, 60% to 80% being singletons. The source material was PBMCs. Every receptor here comes from a female donor in good health and CMV-seronegative.

This clone is a singleton in its sample. This chain links TRBV7-2 with TRBJ2-2, with 7 bases identical to TRBD1. CDR1 is SGHTA, CDR2 FQGNSA, per germline. The J segment lost 5 bases and the V segment lost 5 bases, leaving 8 bases of the junction unmatched. The CDR3 is 15 residues long. The CDR3 sequence: CASSTDRSKTGELFF. The CDR3 DNA reads as TGTGCCAGCAGCACGGACAGGAGTAAGACCGGGGAGCTGTTTTTT.

This chain links TRBV9 with TRBJ2-2; perhaps TRBD2 as D (5 bases). V was trimmed by 4 bases and J by 6 bases, leaving 10 bases between them. The CDR3 totals 13 residues. The germline V gene encodes CDR1 SGDLS and CDR2 YYNGEE. The DNA of the CDR3 is TGTGCCAGCAGCCCTCCCGGGGCCGGGGAGCTGTTTTTT. Translated, it gives CASSPPGAGELFF.

The CDR3 protein is CASTQLGALGEQFF. CDR3 DNA: TGCGCCAGCACCCAATTGGGGGCCTTGGGTGAGCAGTTCTTC. This sequence joins TRBV5-1 and TRBJ2-1; TRBD1 is a possible D gene (6 bases). This CDR3 spans 14 amino acids. The ends were cut back, 6 bases at V and 9 bases at J, with 19 bases in the middle. CDR1 and CDR2 (germline): SGHRS, YFSETQ.

The rearrangement joins TRBV7-8 to TRBJ2-7, with TRBD2 identical over 8 bases. The CDR3 covers 15 residues. The V and J ends lost 2 bases and 6 bases, in that order; junction bases with no gene match: 9. In germline, CDR1 is SGHVS, CDR2 FQNEAQ. CDR3 nucleotide sequence: TGTGCCAGCAGCTTAAGGGAGGGAGCGGGAGCCGAGCAGTACTTC. Residues: CASSLREGAGAEQYF.

J is TRBJ2-5 and V is TRBV19; 7 nucleotides align to TRBD2. Germline V lookup: CDR1 LNHDA, CDR2 SQIVND (reference sequence). CDR3 size: 11 residues. Germline trimming cut 6 bases from V and 5 bases from J; bases unmatched to any gene: 0. CDR3 DNA: TGTGCCAGTAGGGGGGGGGAGACCCAGTACTTC. This gives the protein CASRGGETQYF.

The chain recombines TRBV19 with TRBJ1-5; D not resolved. The CDR3 spans 13 residues. The germline gives CDR1 LNHDA, CDR2 SQIVND (reference sequence). Trimming removed 0 bases from V and 9 bases from J, with 9 bases in between. The CDR3 loop reads CASSIDPGLPQHF. In nucleotides, the CDR3 is TGTGCCAGTAGTATAGATCCCGGGTTGCCCCAGCATTTT.

The V call is TRBV30, the J call TRBJ1-2; tentative D call: TRBD1 (5 bases). V dropped 5 bases and J dropped 4 bases, with 17 bases sitting between them. Germline CDR1 is GTSNPN and CDR2 is SVGIG (reference sequence). The CDR3 sequence is 14 residues long. CDR3 nucleotide sequence: TGTGCCTGGTCCCGTGGGGGGGTGGGCTATGGCTACACCTTC. It codes for CAWSRGGVGYGYTF.

The CDR3 region has the DNA TGCAGCGTTGAAGGGGGGACAGTCCGAGATTACGAGCAGTACTTC. Its translation is CSVEGGTVRDYEQYF. The chain has TRBV29-1 and TRBJ2-7; 7 bases agree with TRBD1. J lost 4 bases, V lost 1 base, and 10 bases had no gene match. The germline V gene has CDR1 SQVTM and CDR2 ANQGSEA. The CDR3 has 15 amino acids.

The chain joins TRBV5-1 to TRBJ1-4; D call uncertain. Deletions cut 0 bases from V and 4 bases from J, with 10 bases between. The CDR3 loop spans 15 amino acids. CDR1 is SGHRS, CDR2 YFSETQ, per germline. This chain's CDR3 is CASSLGARGNEKLFF. The CDR3, as DNA: TGCGCCAGCAGCTTGGGAGCGCGGGGTAATGAAAAACTGTTTTTT.

This chain uses TRBV28 with TRBJ1-5, with D perhaps matching TRBD1 (5 bases). The V end lost 4 bases, the J end lost 5 bases, and 15 bases lay between the germline ends. This CDR3 has 15 residues. CDR1 and CDR2 (germline): MDHEN, SYDVKM. For the CDR3, the DNA is TGTGCCAGCAGTTCGACAGAGGTAGATCATCAGCCCCAGCATTTT. Amino acids: CASSSTEVDHQPQHF.

As to this clone: The identical CDR3 is also encoded by other nucleotide sequences in the sample. The V call is TRBV9, the J call TRBJ2-5, with D maybe TRBD2 (6 bases). The germline V gene has CDR1 SGDLS and CDR2 YYNGEE. The length of the CDR3 is 13 residues. V lost 4 bases and J 4 bases, leaving 11 bases between the germline ends. Here the CDR3 reads CASSPGGLETQYF. CDR3 DNA: TGTGCCAGCAGCCCCGGAGGGTTAGAGACCCAGTACTTC.

As concerns this clone: The identical CDR3 is also encoded by other nucleotide sequences in the sample. This chain links TRBV10-1 with TRBJ1-3; D remains unclear. The CDR3 extends over 14 amino acids. Germline V gives CDR1 WNHNN, CDR2 SYGVQD (reference sequence). Trimming left V 2 bases short and J 2 bases short, with 7 bases between. The DNA of the CDR3 is TGCGCCAGCAGTGAGAATACGGCTGGAAACACCATATATTTT. Protein sequence: CASSENTAGNTIYF.

The V call is TRBV9, the J call TRBJ1-2, with D perhaps TRBD1 (5 bases). Trimming cost V 0 bases and J 2 bases, with 11 bases left between them. Germline CDR1 and CDR2: SGDLS and YYNGEE. The CDR3 contains 15 residues. CDR3 protein: CASSVDGAVNYGYTF. CDR3 bases: TGTGCCAGCAGCGTAGATGGGGCGGTGAACTATGGCTACACCTTC.

The rearrangement joins TRBV27 to TRBJ1-2; 8 positions agree with TRBD1. In germline, CDR1 is MNHEY, CDR2 SMNVEV (reference sequence). The CDR3 sequence is 12 residues long. The J segment lost 8 bases and the V segment lost 5 bases, leaving 4 bases of the junction unmatched. CDR3 amino acids: CASSRDRNGYTF. The CDR3 region has the DNA TGTGCCAGCAGTCGGGACAGGAACGGCTACACCTTC.

The rearrangement links TRBV15 to TRBJ2-3; D gene ambiguous. The CDR3 loop spans 16 amino acids. Per the germline V gene, CDR1 is LNHNV and CDR2 is YYDKDF (reference sequence). V was trimmed by 0 bases and J by 6 bases, leaving 16 bases between them. The DNA for the CDR3 is TGTGCCACCAGCAGAGAGGGTGGGCCCTCAAGGGATACGCAGTATTTT. Amino acid sequence: CATSREGGPSRDTQYF.

The chain recombines TRBV6-1 with TRBJ2-5; 7 nucleotides match TRBD2. CDR1 and CDR2 from the germline V gene are MNHNS and SASEGT. With V trimmed by 7 bases and J by 1 base, 9 bases remained unmatched. The CDR3 is 15 amino acids. CDR3 amino acids: CASTRGVAGQETQYF. Here the CDR3 DNA reads TGTGCCAGCACCCGTGGAGTAGCGGGCCAAGAGACCCAGTACTTC.

CDR3 DNA sequence: TGCAGCGTTGTCGGGCGGGGGGGCCAGTTCGAGCAGTACTTC. It is translated as CSVVGRGGQFEQYF. The J gene is TRBJ2-7, the V gene TRBV29-1, with 9 bases fitting TRBD2. V was pared by 4 bases and J by 6 bases, with 10 bases of the junction left unmatched. The CDR3 totals 14 residues. The germline gives CDR1 SQVTM, CDR2 ANQGSEA.

The chain combines TRBV9 with TRBJ2-5, with a weak D call TRBD1 (5 bases). Germline CDR1 is SGDLS and CDR2 is YYNGEE. V lost 3 bases, J lost 5 bases, and 17 bases lay in between. This CDR3 is 15 amino acids long. CDR3 protein: CASSAQARVQETQYF. The CDR3 bases are TGTGCCAGCAGCGCCCAGGCCAGGGTCCAGGAGACCCAGTACTTC.

This clone was picked up a small number of times. The chain uses TRBV30 and TRBJ2-1; 8 bases are a match to TRBD1. V lost 8 bases, J lost 2 bases, and 5 bases stayed unmatched. The CDR3 has 13 amino acids. CDR1 and CDR2 from the germline V gene are GTSNPN and SVGIG (reference sequence). For the CDR3, the DNA is TGTGCCGGAGACAGGGGCCCCTACAATGAGCAGTTCTTC. Amino acids: CAGDRGPYNEQFF.

This chain connects TRBV9 to TRBJ2-1, with TRBD2 matching 13 bases. This CDR3 has 18 residues. With V trimmed by 3 bases and J by 7 bases, 13 bases remained unmatched. Germline loops: CDR1 SGDLS, CDR2 YYNGEE. CDR3 sequence: CASSERGLAGLLSNEQFF. CDR3 nucleotide sequence: TGTGCCAGCAGCGAGAGGGGACTAGCGGGGCTCTTGAGTAATGAGCAGTTCTTC.

The rearrangement joins TRBV19 to TRBJ1-5; 9 nucleotides match TRBD1. The V gene's germline CDR1 is LNHDA and CDR2 SQIVND (reference sequence). V was pared by 8 bases and J by 7 bases, with 9 bases of the junction left unmatched. The CDR3 consists of 14 residues. The DNA of the CDR3 is TGTGCCAGTTCTTGGACAGGGGTGCAACAGCCCCAGCATTTT. Amino acid sequence: CASSWTGVQQPQHF.

The chain is built from TRBV27 and TRBJ2-7; 9 bases match TRBD1. Trimming at V came to 4 bases and at J to 0 bases, leaving 7 bases not matched to a gene. This CDR3 is 16 amino acids long. Germline V gene lookup returns CDR1 MNHEY and CDR2 SMNVEV (reference sequence). The CDR3 loop reads CASSWAGQGTSYEQYF. CDR3 coding DNA: TGTGCCAGCAGTTGGGCCGGACAGGGGACCTCCTACGAGCAGTACTTC.

The V gene is TRBV28, the J gene TRBJ2-1; 7 bases map to TRBD2. V was pared by 5 bases and J by 15 bases, with 19 bases of the junction left unmatched. CDR1 and CDR2 (germline): MDHEN, SYDVKM. The CDR3 totals 15 residues. The CDR3 loop reads CASSSASASGPWGFF. For the CDR3, the DNA is TGTGCCAGCAGTAGCGCCTCGGCTAGCGGCCCCTGGGGGTTCTTC.

The V and J genes are TRBV28 and TRBJ2-3; D not resolved. This CDR3 has 15 residues. Germline CDR1 MDHEN, CDR2 SYDVKM. Trimming cost V 6 bases and J 2 bases, with 15 bases left between them. CDR3 amino acids: CASRETILHTDTQYF. The DNA for the CDR3 is TGTGCCAGCAGGGAGACCATCCTCCACACAGATACGCAGTATTTT. Based on the CDR3 plus reference TRBV28 and TRBJ2-3, the full variable domain is DVKVTQSSRYLVKRTGEKVFLECVQDMDHENMFWYRQDPGLGLRLIYFSYDVKMKEKGDIPEGYSVSREKKERFSLILESASTNQTSMYLCASRETILHTDTQYFGPGTRLTVL.

The chain couples TRBV30 to TRBJ1-2; D remains unclear. Germline-derived CDR1 and CDR2 are GTSNPN and SVGIG (reference sequence). The CDR3 sequence is 14 residues long. V lost 3 bases, J lost 4 bases, and 15 bases lay in between. In DNA form, the CDR3 reads TGTGCCTGGAGGAATCGGGAAGGACCCTATGGCTACACCTTC. Amino acid sequence: CAWRNREGPYGYTF.

This clone was counted between two and nine times. The chain uses TRBV7-2 and TRBJ1-2; tentatively, D is TRBD1 (6 bases). The CDR3 runs to 14 residues. Trimming took off 1 base at V and 8 bases at J, with 14 bases between the two ends. Germline V gene lookup returns CDR1 SGHTA and CDR2 FQGNSA. The CDR3 protein is CASSLVAGAWGYTF. In DNA, the CDR3 is TGTGCCAGCAGCTTAGTGGCGGGGGCCTGGGGCTACACCTTC.

The chain carries TRBV4-1 and TRBJ1-2; tentative D call: TRBD1 (6 bases). Germline V gives CDR1 MGHRA, CDR2 YSYEKL. Trimming took 1 base from V and 7 from J, leaving 16 bases between them. The CDR3 is made up of 15 amino acids. The CDR3 is CASSQGPGATRGYTF. CDR3 DNA sequence: TGCGCCAGCAGCCAAGGGCCAGGGGCAACCCGTGGCTACACCTTC.

This CDR3 is CASSYSLAGGDEQYF. CDR3 bases: TGTGCCAGCAGTTACAGTCTAGCGGGAGGAGACGAGCAGTACTTC. The chain couples TRBV6-5 to TRBJ2-7; 11 nucleotides line up with TRBD2. V shed 2 bases and J 5 bases; nucleotides not matched to a gene: 5. CDR1 is MNHEY, CDR2 SVGAGI, per germline. CDR3 length: 15 amino acids.

This clone was counted a single time. The J gene is TRBJ2-1, the V gene TRBV7-2, with 11 bases matching TRBD2. The V segment lost 5 bases and the J segment 7 bases; nucleotides outside the gene matches: 10. Germline CDR1 SGHTA, CDR2 FQGNSA. The CDR3 loop spans 16 amino acids. CDR3 bases: TGTGCCAGCAGCATCGAACTAGCGGGAGTGCCAAATGAGCAGTTCTTC. The encoded protein is CASSIELAGVPNEQFF.